This entry features one T cell receptor beta chain sequence. As yet, its antigen is unknown. Researchers prepared the TCRbeta library using unique molecular identifiers, the study reports. TCRdb reanalysed the PCR reads using MiXCR and keeps one entry per CDR3 protein. The table lists roughly 570,000 distinct CDR3 sequences, 25% to 30% of them singletons. The V and J ends lost 1 base and 10 bases respectively, with 11 bases between them. The CDR3 extends over 13 amino acids. CDR1 SGHVS and CDR2 FQNEAQ come from the germline V gene. These data belong to a study of T-cell reconstitution after alpha-beta-depleted transplantation in children. Whole-study results and caveats: T-cell counts and diversity at one year following transplant were attributed mainly to newly produced T cells. Approximately two months post-transplant, alpha-beta T cells reportedly originated from several hundred expanded graft clones. Several patients had high TCRbeta diversity at day 60; it came from surviving recipient T cells and thymic progenitors.

The sequences come from PBMCs, collected before TCRalphabeta/CD19-depleted stem cell transplant. The clonotype was recovered from a boy under two years old with Wiskott-Aldrich syndrome, due to receive a stem cell transplant. V is TRBV7-8 and J is TRBJ2-1; D may be TRBD1 (6 bases). CDR3 loop: CASSLEGVAEQFF. In DNA, the CDR3 is TGTGCCAGCAGCTTAGAGGGGGTAGCCGAGCAGTTCTTC.